Following are 4 T cell receptor beta chains from one sample sequenced in a study of PD-L1 blockade in urothelial cancer. The sample's time point: peripheral blood 6 weeks after treatment start. Using immunoSEQ multiplex PCR, the repertoire was profiled, and TCRdb retains in-frame clones only, with some absent. This sample has 45,000 to 60,000 clones, with approximately 90% found just once. The sequenced sample was PBMCs, obtained around atezolizumab (anti-PD-L1) treatment. The receptors were gathered from a man aged 55-75 years with urothelial cancer.

This clone was observed once. J is TRBJ1-6 and V is TRBV7-6; TRBD1 might be the D (6 bases). CDR3 size: 13 residues. Germline V gene data show CDR1 as SGHVS and CDR2 as FNYEAQ. V lost 5 bases and J 9 bases, leaving 11 bases between the germline ends. Here the CDR3 reads CASSHGQSSPLHF. The DNA for the CDR3 is TGTGCCAGCAGCCACGGACAGTCTTCACCCCTCCACTTT.

The CDR3 DNA reads as TGTGCCAGCAGCTTAGTGGGGGGGGCTGGGGCCAACGTCCTGACTTTC. Translating it yields CASSLVGGAGANVLTF. The chain couples TRBV11-2 to TRBJ2-6; 7 nucleotides match TRBD2. CDR3 length: 16 residues. In germline, CDR1 is SGHAT, CDR2 FQNNGV. J was trimmed by 2 bases and V by 1 base; bases with no gene match: 2.

The genes are TRBV29-1 and TRBJ2-1; 8 bases map to TRBD2. Germline values: CDR1 SQVTM, CDR2 ANQGSEA. Trimming took 7 bases from V and 12 from J; bases not matched to a gene: 14. CDR3 length: 13 residues. CDR3 amino acids: CSALLAVNSGQFF. CDR3 DNA sequence: TGCAGCGCATTACTAGCGGTAAATTCTGGGCAGTTCTTC.

The chain uses TRBV5-1 and TRBJ1-1, with D unresolved. In germline, CDR1 is SGHRS, CDR2 YFSETQ. Trimming left V 0 bases short and J 0 bases short, with 6 bases between. The CDR3 sequence is 14 residues long. CDR3 DNA sequence: TGCGCCAGCAGCTTGGCACAGATGAACACTGAAGCTTTCTTT. Its translation: CASSLAQMNTEAFF.